These T cell receptor beta chains were read from a single sample in a study of blood T cell repertoires in COVID-19. Sequenced by immunoSEQ multiplex PCR; TCRdb stores in-frame clones only, minus some. The sample includes approximately 270,000 clones, approximately 85% seen only once; the top ten take approximately 1.9%. The sample comprised PBMCs or T cells enriched from blood (not recorded which). The receptors shown here come from a woman aged 45-60 years who had recovered from COVID-19. Each CDR3 is given with its conserved first and last residue. D genes are given only for firm matches. For some rows the clone size is stated as once, few or many, or as a class when expanded; others skip it.

>TRBJ2-2|TRBV15|16|TRBD2|NA
CATSIVGLVGSGELFF
TGTGCCACCAGCATCGTGGGACTAGTCGGATCCGGGGAGCTGTTTTTT
>TRBJ2-7|TRBV7-8|15|TRBD1|NA
CASSIGQGQFSEQYF
TGTGCCAGCAGCATCGGACAGGGGCAATTTTCCGAGCAGTACTTC
>TRBJ1-5|TRBV27|14|TRBD1|NA
CASSSTGGYRSQHF
TGTGCCAGCAGTTCGACAGGGGGCTATAGGTCCCAGCATTTT
>TRBJ1-1|TRBV9|13|NA|NA
CASSTDWNTEAFF
TGTGCCAGCAGCACGGACTGGAACACTGAAGCTTTCTTT
>TRBJ1-1|TRBV9|14|TRBD1|once
CASSAGTDLLKAFF
TGTGCCAGCAGCGCCGGGACAGACCTCTTGAAAGCTTTCTTT
>TRBJ1-2|TRBV2|16|TRBD1|NA
CASTLPWTGANYGYTF
TGTGCCAGCACCCTACCCTGGACAGGGGCTAACTATGGCTACACCTTC
>TRBJ2-7|TRBV28|15|TRBD1|NA
CASSWAGTGVYEQYF
TGTGCCAGCAGTTGGGCCGGGACAGGGGTCTACGAGCAGTACTTC
>TRBJ1-6|TRBV27|16|NA|NA
CASSLRQGLDNSPLHF
TGTGCCAGCAGTTTGAGGCAGGGGTTGGATAATTCACCCCTCCACTTT
>TRBJ2-2|TRBV27|15|NA|NA
CASKIAPEGTGELFF
TGTGCCAGCAAGATAGCCCCTGAAGGTACCGGGGAGCTGTTTTTT
>TRBJ1-2|TRBV14|13|NA|NA
CASSQETVYGYTF
TGTGCCAGCAGCCAAGAAACAGTCTATGGCTACACCTTC
>TRBJ2-2|TRBV4-1|15|TRBD1|NA
CASRQGQGHTGELFF
TGCGCCAGCAGGCAGGGACAGGGGCACACCGGGGAGCTGTTTTTT
>TRBJ1-3|TRBV7-9|13|NA|NA
CASSAAGGNTIYF
TGTGCCAGCAGCGCCGCGGGAGGAAACACCATATATTTT
>TRBJ2-2|TRBV7-6|15|NA|NA
CASRAGSGASGELFF
TGTGCCAGCAGGGCCGGGTCAGGGGCCTCCGGGGAGCTGTTTTTT
>TRBJ1-4|TRBV27|15|NA|NA
CASGTRLRQVEKLFF
TGTGCCAGCGGGACTCGATTGAGGCAGGTTGAAAAACTGTTTTTT